This T cell receptor (beta chain) was retrieved from a study of blood T cells in healthy people across ages. Study conclusions and caveats: For the donors, CMV status was unknown and possibly confounded expanded clonotype changes.

Between the trimmed V and J ends, which lost 5 bases and 9 bases, there was a span of 14 bases. Germline V gives CDR1 SGHDN, CDR2 FVKESK. The CDR3 covers 13 residues. In the case of this clonotype: What it binds is not known.

Primed by a sample-barcoded 5' primer and a J-beta primer mix, a second PCR proceeded for 7 to 11 cycles. TCRdb called the 5' RACE reads again in MiXCR, with one record for every CDR3 protein. The sample lists some 860,000 distinct CDR3 sequences; approximately 53% were seen once. V and J are TRBV14 and TRBJ2-4, with D perhaps matching TRBD2 (6 bases). Specimen: blood. This TCR was sampled from a man aged 40-49 years in good health. CDR3 protein: CASSFSGGSIQYF. The CDR3, as DNA: TGTGCCAGCAGCTTCTCCGGAGGGTCCATTCAGTACTTC.